This T cell receptor (beta chain) appears in the sequencing data of a study of T cells in Graves' hyperthyroidism and ophthalmopathy. Overall study findings and caveats: The model foresaw ophthalmopathy a median approximately 6.1 months prior to onset.

Among the patients, aged 18 to 65, hyperthyroidism was newly diagnosed and had lasted under 2 months. The investigators amplified TCR beta CDR3 regions from RNA transcripts. With the HTBI primer set, the TCR CDR3 went through a first round of RT-PCR. Each CDR3 protein gets one entry after TCRdb re-called the multiplex PCR reads with MiXCR. This sample yields hundreds of thousands of distinct CDR3 sequences, of which 30% to 40% are seen a single time; roughly 30% belongs to the top ten. This CDR3 region has 16 residues. In germline, CDR1 is SEHNR, CDR2 FQNEAQ (reference sequence). Trimming removed 5 bases at V and 4 bases at J, with 19 bases between. Concerning this clonotype: Its antigen is not known.

This receptor was identified in a woman in her thirties or forties with Graves' hyperthyroidism. The rearrangement uses TRBV7-9 and TRBJ2-3; D possibly corresponds to TRBD2 (6 bases). Input material: blood. The CDR3 region has the DNA TGTGCCAGCAGCCCGACTAGGGGATTGCGATCAGATACGCAGTATTTT. This codes for CASSPTRGLRSDTQYF.